These 16 T cell receptor beta chains were sequenced from one sample in a study of blood T cell repertoires in COVID-19. Using immunoSEQ multiplex PCR, the repertoire was profiled, and TCRdb retains in-frame clones only, with some absent. Of 300,000 or so clones listed, roughly 87% are singletons. Input material: PBMCs or T cells enriched from blood (not recorded which). The source is a woman aged 25 to 39 who had recovered from COVID-19.

This clone came up a few times. The V and J genes are TRBV7-6 and TRBJ2-7, with TRBD2 matching over 7 bases. From germline, CDR1 is SGHVS and CDR2 FNYEAQ. The trim removed 4 bases at V and 2 bases at J, leaving 5 bases unmatched. This CDR3 has 14 residues. The CDR3 loop is CASSSGGSAYEQYF. The CDR3 DNA reads as TGTGCCAGCAGCTCCGGGGGGTCGGCCTACGAGCAGTACTTC.

This chain connects TRBV19 to TRBJ2-1; D is perhaps TRBD2 (7 bases). Per germline, CDR1 LNHDA and CDR2 SQIVND (reference sequence). The CDR3 spans 15 residues. With 2 bases removed from V and 10 bases from J, the gap between germline ends came to 18 bases. CDR3 protein: CASSIYGAGAGEQFF. CDR3 DNA sequence: TGTGCCAGTAGTATATACGGGGCGGGGGCCGGAGAGCAGTTCTTC.

This chain joins TRBV11-2 and TRBJ2-7; the D gene is possibly TRBD2 (5 bases). This CDR3 has 14 residues. Per the germline V gene, CDR1 is SGHAT and CDR2 is FQNNGV. V lost 5 bases and J 4 bases, leaving 15 bases between the germline ends. The CDR3 DNA sequence: TGTGCCAGCAGCCTAGCAGACACCCGATACGAGCAGTACTTC. Translating it yields CASSLADTRYEQYF.

The V call is TRBV7-2, the J call TRBJ2-6; 7 bases align to TRBD2. The CDR3 has 19 amino acids. Losses at the gene ends were 7 bases for V and 0 bases for J; bases not matched to a gene: 15. Germline CDR1 reads SGHTA; CDR2 reads FQGNSA. Written as DNA, the CDR3 is TGTGCCAGCACCCTAACCAGCGGGGCACCTTTCTCTGGGGCCAACGTCCTGACTTTC. This gives the protein CASTLTSGAPFSGANVLTF.

This CDR3 reads CASSDWAENTEAFF. The CDR3 coding sequence is TGCGCCAGCAGTGACTGGGCAGAGAACACTGAAGCTTTCTTT. The chain couples TRBV10-2 to TRBJ1-1; D is ambiguous. V was pared by 3 bases and J by 1 base, with 9 bases between. The CDR3 contains 14 residues. Germline assignment: CDR1 WSHSY and CDR2 SAAADI.

This chain connects TRBV3-1 (or the pseudogene TRBV3-2) to TRBJ1-4, with 8 positions matching TRBD1. Germline CDR1 reads LGHDT; CDR2 reads YNNKEL (reference sequence). The V gene end was trimmed by 1 base and the J gene end by 10 bases; junction bases not matched to a gene: 11. This CDR3 comprises 16 residues. CDR3 in amino acids: CASSQGGGTGGGKLFF. CDR3 coding DNA: TGTGCCAGCAGCCAAGGGGGGGGGACAGGTGGTGGAAAACTGTTTTTT.

The chain employs TRBV4-2 and TRBJ2-3, with unresolved D. There are 16 residues in the CDR3. Germline-derived CDR1 and CDR2 are LGHNA and YNFKEQ. The V gene lost 4 bases and the J gene lost 2 bases, with 16 bases spanning the gap. CDR3 coding DNA: TGTGCCAGCAGCCCCCTCTGGCGGAAAGTCACAGATACGCAGTATTTT. Protein: CASSPLWRKVTDTQYF.

This clone was seen more than once but under ten times. V and J are TRBV24-1 and TRBJ1-2; D is unresolved. Trimming stripped 0 bases from V and 4 bases from J, with 5 bases between. The germline V gene encodes CDR1 KGHDR and CDR2 SFDVKD. The length of the CDR3 is 13 residues. CDR3 region: CATSDLNFYGYTF. DNA for the CDR3: TGTGCCACCAGTGATTTGAACTTCTATGGCTACACCTTC.

CDR3 amino acids: CASSRGLAGASTDTQYF. In nucleotides, the CDR3 is TGTGCCAGCTCACGGGGACTAGCGGGGGCGAGCACAGATACGCAGTATTTT. The V call is TRBV18, the J call TRBJ2-3; TRBD2 matches at 14 bases. Germline V gene sequence: CDR1 KGHSH, CDR2 LQKENI. The J segment lost 0 bases and the V segment lost 4 bases, leaving 3 bases of the junction unmatched. This CDR3 has 17 residues.

The gene calls are TRBV24-1 and TRBJ2-2, with 9 bases aligning to TRBD1. This CDR3 is 14 amino acids long. Trimming took 5 bases from V and 3 from J; bases not matched to a gene: 0. Germline V gene lookup returns CDR1 KGHDR and CDR2 SFDVKD. The CDR3 DNA sequence: TGTGCCACCAGTGGACAGGGGGACACCGGGGAGCTGTTTTTT. It encodes CATSGQGDTGELFF.

The chain couples TRBV5-5 to TRBJ1-6; D may be TRBD1 (5 bases). V lost 4 bases to trimming and J lost 7 bases, with 12 bases between them. This CDR3 comprises 14 residues. In germline, CDR1 is SGHKS, CDR2 YYEKEE (reference sequence). CDR3 bases: TGTGCCAGCAGCCTCGGGGGGGTCAATTCACCCCTCCACTTT. It translates to CASSLGGVNSPLHF.

The chain carries TRBV18 and TRBJ1-4; D might be TRBD1 (6 bases). V dropped 1 base and J dropped 7 bases, with 10 bases sitting between them. In germline, CDR1 is KGHSH, CDR2 LQKENI. The length of the CDR3 is 14 residues. This CDR3 is CASSPRGGGEKLFF. CDR3 in DNA: TGTGCCAGCTCACCACGCGGGGGCGGTGAAAAACTGTTTTTT.

This clone was counted once. The chain is built from TRBV2 and TRBJ1-3; D is undetermined. The CDR3 has 14 residues. Germline assignment: CDR1 SNHLY and CDR2 FYNNEI. V was pared by 6 bases and J by 4 bases, with 13 bases between. Here the CDR3 DNA reads TGTGCCAGCAGAGTATCGTGGCCCGGAAACACCATATATTTT. Protein: CASRVSWPGNTIYF. Using reference TRBV2 and TRBJ1-3 for the parts outside the CDR3, the full variable domain is EPEVTQTPSHQVTQMGQEVILRCVPISNHLYFYWYRQILGQKVEFLVSFYNNEISEKSEIFDDQFSVERPDGSNFTLKIRSTKLEDSAMYFCASRVSWPGNTIYFGEGSWLTVV.

This sequence joins TRBV6-5 and TRBJ1-1, with D unclear. Germline CDR1 reads MNHEY; CDR2 reads SVGAGI. V lost 6 bases to trimming and J lost 0 bases, with 8 bases between them. CDR3 length equals 13 residues. CDR3 in amino acids: CASSPEVNTEAFF. The CDR3 DNA reads as TGTGCCAGCAGCCCCGAGGTGAACACTGAAGCTTTCTTT.

The chain recombines TRBV24-1 with TRBJ2-2; 7 bases agree with TRBD2. CDR1 is KGHDR and CDR2 is SFDVKD in the germline V gene. The CDR3 runs to 14 residues. The V segment lost 0 bases and the J segment 6 bases; nucleotides outside the gene matches: 0. CDR3: CATSDLAGAGELFF. Here the CDR3 DNA reads TGTGCCACCAGTGATTTGGCGGGGGCCGGGGAGCTGTTTTTT.

This clone is a singleton in its sample. The chain links TRBV19 to TRBJ1-1; D is perhaps TRBD1 (5 bases). Trimming cost V 8 bases and J 1 base, with 8 bases left between them. Germline V lookup: CDR1 LNHDA, CDR2 SQIVND (reference sequence). The CDR3 contains 12 residues. CDR3 nucleotides: TGTGCCAGTGGGGCCCGGAACACTGAAGCTTTCTTT. Translating gives CASGARNTEAFF.